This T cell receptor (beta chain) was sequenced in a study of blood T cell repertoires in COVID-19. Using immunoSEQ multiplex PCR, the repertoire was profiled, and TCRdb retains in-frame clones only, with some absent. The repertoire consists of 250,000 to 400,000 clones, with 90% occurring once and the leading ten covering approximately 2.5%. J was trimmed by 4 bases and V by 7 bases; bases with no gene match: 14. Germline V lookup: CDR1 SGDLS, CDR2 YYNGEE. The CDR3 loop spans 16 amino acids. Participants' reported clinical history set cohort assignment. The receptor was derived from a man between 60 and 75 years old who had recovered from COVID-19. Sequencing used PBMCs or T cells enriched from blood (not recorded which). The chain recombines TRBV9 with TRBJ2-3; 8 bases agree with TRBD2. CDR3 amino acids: CASQRSGAGAADTQYF. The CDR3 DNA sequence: TGTGCCAGCCAAAGGAGCGGAGCGGGAGCGGCAGATACGCAGTATTTT.